This T cell receptor (beta chain) was identified during a study of CD8 T cells in ankylosing spondylitis. Library preparation for TCR beta used quantitative 5'-RACE with molecular barcodes. MiXCR was run by TCRdb on the 5' RACE reads, yielding one entry per CDR3 protein. The sample shows roughly 470,000 distinct CDR3 sequences, roughly 26% of them seen only once. Regarding this clonotype: Its antigen is unidentified.

Germline values: CDR1 MNHEY, CDR2 SVGEGT. V was pared by 4 bases and J by 4 bases, with 13 bases between. The CDR3 runs to 15 residues. Findings and caveats of the study: Significant enrichment of disease-linked clones was reported in matched ankylosing spondylitis synovial fluid. Made up of about eight highly homologous variants, a TCR beta motif appeared characteristic of ankylosing spondylitis blood.

This chain links TRBV6-2 or TRBV6-3 with TRBJ2-2, with a weak D call TRBD2 (6 bases). Sequencing was carried out using blood, either unsorted or a sorted T cell fraction (not recorded which). The source is a male donor with ankylosing spondylitis. CDR3 in DNA: TGTGCCAGCAGTTGGGGAGGCTCCGGCACCGGGGAGCTGTTTTTT. Its translation: CASSWGGSGTGELFF.